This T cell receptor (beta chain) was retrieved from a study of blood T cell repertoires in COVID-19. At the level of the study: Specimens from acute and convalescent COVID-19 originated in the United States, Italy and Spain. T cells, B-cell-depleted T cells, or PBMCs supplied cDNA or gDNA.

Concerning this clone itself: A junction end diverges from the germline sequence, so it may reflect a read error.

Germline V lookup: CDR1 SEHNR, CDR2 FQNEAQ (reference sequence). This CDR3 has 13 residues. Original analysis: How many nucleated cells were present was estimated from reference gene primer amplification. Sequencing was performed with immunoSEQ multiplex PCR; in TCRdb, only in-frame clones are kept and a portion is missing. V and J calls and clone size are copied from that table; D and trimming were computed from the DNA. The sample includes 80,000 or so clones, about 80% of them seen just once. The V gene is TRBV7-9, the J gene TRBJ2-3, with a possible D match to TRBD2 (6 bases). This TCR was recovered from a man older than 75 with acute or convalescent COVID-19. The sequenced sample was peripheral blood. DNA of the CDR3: TGTGCCAGCAGCCTAGCGAGGGCAGATACGCAGTATTTT. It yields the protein CASSLARADTQYF.